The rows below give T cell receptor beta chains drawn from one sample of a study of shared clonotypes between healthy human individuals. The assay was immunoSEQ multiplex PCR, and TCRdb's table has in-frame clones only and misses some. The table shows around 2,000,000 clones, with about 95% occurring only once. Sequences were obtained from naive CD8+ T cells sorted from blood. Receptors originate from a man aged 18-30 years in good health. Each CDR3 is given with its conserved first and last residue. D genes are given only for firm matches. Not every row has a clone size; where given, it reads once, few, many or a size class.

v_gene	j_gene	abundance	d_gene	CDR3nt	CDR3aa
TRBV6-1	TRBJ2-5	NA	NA	TGTGCCAGCAGTGATAGCCGGGAGACCCAGTACTTC	CASSDSRETQYF
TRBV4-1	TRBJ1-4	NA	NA	TGCGCCAGCAGCCAAAAGGTCTCGGGGACAAATGAAAAACTGTTTTTT	CASSQKVSGTNEKLFF
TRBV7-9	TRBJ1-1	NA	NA	TGTGCCAGCAGCTTAGCGTCAATATTGAACACTGAAGCTTTCTTT	CASSLASILNTEAFF
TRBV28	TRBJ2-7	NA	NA	TGTGCCAGCAGTTTAGGGGTCGGAGGAGGGCGTGACGAGCAGTACTTC	CASSLGVGGGRDEQYF
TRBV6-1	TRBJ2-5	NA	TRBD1	TGTGCCAGCAGATGGACAGGGTCGGTGGAGACCCAGTACTTC	CASRWTGSVETQYF
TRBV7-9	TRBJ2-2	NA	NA	TGTGCCAGCCGGGACGGAAGCACCGGGGAGCTGTTTTTT	CASRDGSTGELFF
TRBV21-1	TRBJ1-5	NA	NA	TGTGCCAGCAGCAAAGGGAGGGGACAGGGAATCAGTCAGCCCCAGCATTTT	CASSKGRGQGISQPQHF
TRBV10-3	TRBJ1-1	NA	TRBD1	TGTGCCATCAGTGTCGGACAGGGGATCACTGAAGCTTTCTTT	CAISVGQGITEAFF
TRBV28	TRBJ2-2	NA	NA	TGTGCCAGCAGTTTTGGACAAAACACCGGGGAGCTGTTTTTT	CASSFGQNTGELFF
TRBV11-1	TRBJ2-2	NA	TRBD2	TGTGCCAGCAGCTTCGCGGGGGGGCCTAACACCGGGGAGCTGTTTTTT	CASSFAGGPNTGELFF
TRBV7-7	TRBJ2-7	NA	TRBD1	TGTGCTAGCAGCTTATATACAGGGGGCTACGAGCAGTACTTC	CASSLYTGGYEQYF
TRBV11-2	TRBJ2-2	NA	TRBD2	TGTGCCAGCAGCTTGGGACTAGCGGGAGGGCCGGTCACCGGGGAGCTGTTTTTT	CASSLGLAGGPVTGELFF
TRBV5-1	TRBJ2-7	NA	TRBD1	TGCGCCAGCAGCTCCGACAGGGGCGCCTACGAGCAGTACTTC	CASSSDRGAYEQYF
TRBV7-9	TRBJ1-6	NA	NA	TGTGCCAGCAGCTTATTCGATTCGGCAAATTCACCCCTCCACTTT	CASSLFDSANSPLHF
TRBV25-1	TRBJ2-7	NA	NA	TGTGCCAGCAGTGAGTTAGGGGCAAGCTCCTACGAGCAGTACTTC	CASSELGASSYEQYF
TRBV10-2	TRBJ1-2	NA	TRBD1	TGCGCCAGCAGAGGGACAGGGGCCGTGGTTGGCTACACCTTC	CASRGTGAVVGYTF
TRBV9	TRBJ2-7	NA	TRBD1	TGTGCCAGCAGCGTGGGACAGGGCAACTCCTACGAGCAGTACTTC	CASSVGQGNSYEQYF
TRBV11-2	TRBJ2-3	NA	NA	TGTGCCAGCAGCCGGGGGGATACGCAGTATTTT	CASSRGDTQYF
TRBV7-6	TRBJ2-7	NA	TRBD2	TGTGCCAGCAGCCCAAGCCTAGCGGGATCCTACGAGCAGTACTTC	CASSPSLAGSYEQYF
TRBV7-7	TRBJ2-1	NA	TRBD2	TGTGCTAGCAGCTTAGAATCAGGGACTATCACTATGAGGCCCTACAATGAGCAGTTCTTC	CASSLESGTITMRPYNEQFF
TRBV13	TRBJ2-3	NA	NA	TGTGCCAGCAGCACGGCCGGAGATACGCAGTATTTT	CASSTAGDTQYF
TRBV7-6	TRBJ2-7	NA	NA	TGTGCCAGCAGCCAGACAGAGGCAGCGGCGGGCTACGAGCAGTACTTC	CASSQTEAAAGYEQYF
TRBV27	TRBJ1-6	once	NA	TGTGCCAGCGGACAAGGACAGTATAATTCACCCCTCCACTTT	CASGQGQYNSPLHF
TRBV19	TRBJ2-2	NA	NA	TGTGCCAGTAGTATAGGGCTTGGCACCGGGGAGCTGTTTTTT	CASSIGLGTGELFF
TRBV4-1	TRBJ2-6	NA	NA	TGCGCCAGCAGCCACGGACGGGGCCCTGGGGCCAACGTCCTGACTTTC	CASSHGRGPGANVLTF
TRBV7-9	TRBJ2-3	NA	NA	TGTGCCAGCAGCCGAATCACAGATACGCAGTATTTT	CASSRITDTQYF
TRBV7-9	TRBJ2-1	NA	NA	TGTGCCAGCAGTAACGATGAGCAGTTCTTC	CASSNDEQFF